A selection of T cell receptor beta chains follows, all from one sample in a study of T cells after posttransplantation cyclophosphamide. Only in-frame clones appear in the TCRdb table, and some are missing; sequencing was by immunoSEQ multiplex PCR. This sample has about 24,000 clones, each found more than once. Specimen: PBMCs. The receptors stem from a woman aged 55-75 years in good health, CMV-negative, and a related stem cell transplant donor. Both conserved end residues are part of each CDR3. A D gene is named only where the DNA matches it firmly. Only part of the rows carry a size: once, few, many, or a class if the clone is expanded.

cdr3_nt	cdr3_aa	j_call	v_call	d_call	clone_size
TGTGCCAGCAGCTGGACTAGCGGGTATGAGACCCAGTACTTC	CASSWTSGYETQYF	TRBJ2-5	TRBV7-9	TRBD2	many
TGTGCCAGCAGTTATAATGAGGGGGACTATGGCTACACCTTC	CASSYNEGDYGYTF	TRBJ1-2	TRBV6-5	.	many
TGTGCCAGCTCAACTGACAGGGGGCGAGAGACCCAGTACTTC	CASSTDRGRETQYF	TRBJ2-5	TRBV18	TRBD1	few
TGTGCCATCAGGGGACAGGGACAAGAGACCCAGTACTTC	CAIRGQGQETQYF	TRBJ2-5	TRBV10-3	TRBD1	many
TGTGCCAGCAGCGCAGACAGCCTGAACACTGAAGCTTTCTTT	CASSADSLNTEAFF	TRBJ1-1	TRBV9	.	few
TGTGCCAGCAGTTACTCGGGAGGGTACACTGAAGCTTTCTTT	CASSYSGGYTEAFF	TRBJ1-1	TRBV6-6	.	many
TGTGCCAGCAGTGCTCCCGGGACAGGGGGGGGAATGGGCTATGGCTACACCTTC	CASSAPGTGGGMGYGYTF	TRBJ1-2	TRBV2	TRBD1	many
TGTGCCACCTGTGGGCCCGGTGTAGAGACCCAGTACTTC	CATCGPGVETQYF	TRBJ2-5	TRBV19	.	many
TGTGCCAGCAGGCTCCGGGACAGGGGTGAAGCTTTCTTT	CASRLRDRGEAFF	TRBJ1-1	TRBV25-1	TRBD1	many
TGTGCCAGCATTGGGCCGAGGGAACGCGGCTACACCTTC	CASIGPRERGYTF	TRBJ1-2	TRBV25-1	.	many
TGTGCCAGCTCACCACCCTTACAGTACTACGAGCAGTACTTC	CASSPPLQYYEQYF	TRBJ2-7	TRBV18	.	few
TGTGCCAGCAGCTTAGCAGCCGGGGGGTTTCAGGGTCAGCCCCAGCATTTT	CASSLAAGGFQGQPQHF	TRBJ1-5	TRBV7-8	.	many
TGTGCCTGGAGTGTACCCTTAGTCCGGGTGAACTTC	CAWSVPLVRVNF	TRBJ1-2	TRBV30	.	.
TGTGCCAGCAGTGGTCTGAGCACGCAAGAGACCCAGTACTTC	CASSGLSTQETQYF	TRBJ2-5	TRBV6-1	.	.
TGTGCCAGCAGCCTAGCGGGGCGTGGAGAGACCCAGTACTTC	CASSLAGRGETQYF	TRBJ2-5	TRBV7-6	TRBD2	.
TGTGCCAGCAGTGTCACTCGACGCGGGGCCGGGAATGAGCAGTTCTTC	CASSVTRRGAGNEQFF	TRBJ2-1	TRBV28	.	few
TGTGCCAGCAGCACAGGGGGCCGGTCCTACGAGCAGTACTTC	CASSTGGRSYEQYF	TRBJ2-7	TRBV27	TRBD1	few
TGTGCCAGCAGACGGGGGGGAAAGACCCAGTACTTC	CASRRGGKTQYF	TRBJ2-5	TRBV28	TRBD2	many
TGTGCCAGCACCTCCGCGGCTGGCAAAAACATTCAGTACTTC	CASTSAAGKNIQYF	TRBJ2-4	TRBV28	.	few
TGCAGCGTCGCAAAGGGACAGGTGACTGAAAAACTGTTTTTT	CSVAKGQVTEKLFF	TRBJ1-4	TRBV29-1	TRBD1	few